The clone carrying this TCR beta chain was seen only a few times. Its antigen is unidentified. This record comes from a study of T-cell reconstitution after alpha-beta-depleted transplantation in children. Broader study findings: About two months after transplant, alpha-beta T cells reportedly came from several hundred expanded graft clones. Day-60 TCRbeta diversity that was high in some patients was derived from surviving recipient T cells and thymic progenitors.

Unique molecular identifiers tagged the TCRbeta library. A single record per CDR3 protein comes from TCRdb applying MiXCR to the PCR reads. The data hold 500,000 or so distinct CDR3 sequences, with roughly an eighth observed a single time. Germline V gene sequence: CDR1 SGHRS, CDR2 YFSETQ. The CDR3 is 14 amino acids. Trimming removed 5 bases from V and 7 bases from J; junction bases left unmatched: 10. The chain recombines TRBV5-1 with TRBJ2-7; 9 positions agree with TRBD1. Source: PBMCs, mostly from graft donor cells, taken 180 days after TCRalphabeta/CD19-depleted stem cell transplant. The sequence was collected from a female patient aged 2-9 years who had a stem cell transplant for aplastic anemia, so the T cells may come from the graft donor. The CDR3 here is CASSQDRGDREQYF. The CDR3 DNA is TGCGCCAGCAGTCAGGACAGGGGAGATCGAGAGCAGTACTTC.